The 25 T cell receptor beta chains reported below all come from one sample, sequenced in a study of T cells in Graves' hyperthyroidism and ophthalmopathy. RNA transcripts were the template for amplifying TCR beta CDR3 regions. When the TCR CDR3 underwent first-round RT-PCR, the HTBI primer set was used. Via MiXCR, TCRdb re-called the multiplex PCR reads, giving one row per CDR3 protein. The sample carries around 290,000 distinct CDR3 sequences, about 14% recorded once. The sequenced material came from blood. These receptors all come from a woman younger than 45 with Graves' hyperthyroidism that later progressed to Graves' ophthalmopathy.

This clonotype was seen more than once but under ten times. This rearrangement joins TRBV6-5 to TRBJ2-1; D possibly matches TRBD1 or TRBD2 (5 bases each). This CDR3 region has 15 residues. Looked up from germline, CDR1 is MNHEY and CDR2 is SVGAGI. Trimming pared 2 bases from V and 7 bases from J, leaving 15 bases between. This chain's CDR3 is CASSYPGPVHNEQFF. CDR3 in DNA: TGTGCCAGCAGTTACCCGGGGCCAGTCCATAATGAGCAGTTCTTC.

This clonotype was seen ten or more times. The chain joins TRBV20-1 to TRBJ2-2, with unresolved D. The CDR3 is 13 residues long. CDR1 and CDR2 from the germline V gene are DFQATT and SNEGSKA (reference sequence). V lost 3 bases and J 0 bases, leaving 5 bases between the germline ends. CDR3 residues: CSARPPNTGELFF. The CDR3 DNA reads TGCAGTGCTAGGCCACCGAACACCGGGGAGCTGTTTTTT.

The rearrangement links TRBV12-3 or TRBV12-4 to TRBJ2-1, with 15 bases lining up with TRBD2. The CDR3 length is 16 residues. V lost 8 bases and J lost 4; bases outside the gene matches: 6. The CDR3 nucleotides are TGTGCCAGCTTGAGGACTAGCGGGGGGGGATACAATGAGCAGTTCTTC. It is translated as CASLRTSGGGYNEQFF.

This clonotype showed up many times. The J gene is TRBJ1-5, the V gene TRBV12-3 or TRBV12-4, with 9 bases identical to TRBD1. CDR3 size: 15 residues. After removal of 6 bases from V and 4 bases from J, the junction contained 7 bases not matched to a gene. CDR3 loop: CASSPDRGRNQPQHF. The CDR3 DNA follows: TGTGCCAGCAGCCCGGACAGGGGAAGGAATCAGCCCCAGCATTTT.

Concerning this clonotype: One junction end does not reproduce the germline sequence, and a read error may be involved. CDR3: CTSSHPPMSYEQYF. CDR3 sequence (DNA): TGTACCAGCAGTCATCCGCCTATGTCCTACGAGCAGTACTTC. The genes are TRBV28 and TRBJ2-7, with no clear D. Germline lookup yields CDR1 MDHEN and CDR2 SYDVKM. This CDR3 has 14 residues.

In its sample, this clonotype was seen many times. J is TRBJ2-5 and V is TRBV5-6, with a possible D match to TRBD2 (5 bases). The CDR3 spans 12 residues. Germline-derived CDR1 and CDR2 are SGHDT and YYEEEE. The V and J ends lost 6 bases and 14 bases respectively, with 20 bases between them. CDR3 protein: CASNVLDRPVYF. The CDR3 DNA follows: TGTGCCAGCAACGTACTAGATAGACCTGTCTACTTC.

This clonotype was counted many times. The rearrangement joins TRBV3-1 to TRBJ2-1; the D gene is possibly TRBD2 (6 bases). The CDR3 sequence is 17 residues long. Germline CDR1 reads LGHDT; CDR2 reads YNNKEL (reference sequence). Trimming shortened V by 3 bases and J by 0 bases, and 15 bases separated the two germline ends. The CDR3 DNA reads as TGTGCCAGCAGCCACCGAAGCGGGCATGGCTCCTACAATGAGCAGTTCTTC. Encoded protein: CASSHRSGHGSYNEQFF.

This clonotype has a count of ten or more. V is TRBV7-2 and J is TRBJ2-5; D remains unclear. V lost 5 bases, J lost 5 bases, and 9 bases lay in between. There are 12 residues in the CDR3. In germline, CDR1 is SGHTA, CDR2 FQGNSA. CDR3 amino acids: CASSPSMETQYF. In DNA form, the CDR3 reads TGTGCCAGCAGCCCATCTATGGAGACCCAGTACTTC.

This clonotype was observed at least ten times. The rearrangement links TRBV5-1 to TRBJ2-7, with D possibly TRBD2 on 6 matching bases. CDR1 and CDR2 from the germline V gene are SGHRS and YFSETQ. With 0 bases removed from V and 0 bases from J, the gap between germline ends came to 10 bases. This CDR3 is 15 amino acids long. Written as DNA, the CDR3 is TGCGCCAGCAGCTTGGACCGGGAGACCTCCTACGAGCAGTACTTC. This codes for CASSLDRETSYEQYF.

This clonotype was seen many times. V usage is TRBV7-2 and J usage is TRBJ1-6, with D hard to call. Germline CDR1 reads SGHTA; CDR2 reads FQGNSA. V was shortened by 4 bases and J by 5 bases, with 3 bases between the two germline ends. The CDR3 is 12 residues long. CDR3 nucleotide sequence: TGTGCCAGCAGCTCGGATAATTCACCCCTCCACTTT. Residues: CASSSDNSPLHF.

This clonotype occurred many times. The chain is built from TRBV6-1 and TRBJ1-2, with a weak D call TRBD1 (6 bases). Germline assignment: CDR1 MNHNS and CDR2 SASEGT. The V gene lost 8 bases and the J gene lost 3 bases, with 19 bases spanning the gap. The length of the CDR3 is 15 residues. The CDR3 nucleotides are TGTGCCAGCCTCCCAAGGGGGGGCACGGACTATGGCTACACCTTC. Its protein product is CASLPRGGTDYGYTF.

There are many counts of this clonotype. The chain carries TRBV20-1 and TRBJ2-1; weak D call: TRBD2 (5 bases). The germline gives CDR1 DFQATT, CDR2 SNEGSKA (reference sequence). The CDR3 has 14 amino acids. V lost 6 bases to trimming and J lost 6 bases, with 18 bases between them. This chain's CDR3 is CSAPLASVGNEQFF. CDR3 nucleotides: TGCAGTGCCCCTCTAGCCTCTGTAGGCAATGAGCAGTTCTTC.

This clonotype has at least ten counts. The genes are TRBV3-1 and TRBJ2-5; D possibly corresponds to TRBD2 (6 bases). The germline gives CDR1 LGHDT, CDR2 YNNKEL (reference sequence). This CDR3 has 16 residues. Trimming left V 0 bases short and J 4 bases short, with 15 bases between. The CDR3, as DNA: TGTGCCAGCAGCCAAGATCTGGGGGACTCCGTAGAGACCCAGTACTTC. It encodes CASSQDLGDSVETQYF.

This clonotype was observed at least ten times. The V and J genes are TRBV20-1 and TRBJ2-3, with TRBD2 matching 11 bases. CDR1 is DFQATT, CDR2 SNEGSKA, per germline (reference sequence). V dropped 5 bases and J dropped 3; count of bases not matched to a gene: 13. The CDR3 covers 17 residues. CDR3 DNA: TGCAGTGCTCGGGACTCTGACTTAGCGGGAGGGACAGATACGCAGTATTTT. It translates to CSARDSDLAGGTDTQYF.

This clonotype was observed at least ten times. DNA of the CDR3: TGTGCCAGCACCTATCAACGACTAGCACTCCGCTACGAGCAGTACTTC. This encodes CASTYQRLALRYEQYF. The chain couples TRBV27 to TRBJ2-7; TRBD2 agrees at 7 bases. Germline-derived CDR1 and CDR2 are MNHEY and SMNVEV (reference sequence). V shed 7 bases, J shed 3 bases, and the junction held 15 bases outside the gene matches. The CDR3 spans 16 residues.

This clonotype was observed at least ten times. The V and J genes are TRBV2 and TRBJ2-3; possibly TRBD1 for D (6 bases). This CDR3 comprises 16 residues. The germline gives CDR1 SNHLY, CDR2 FYNNEI. Trimming removed 6 bases from V and 4 bases from J, with 20 bases in between. The CDR3 DNA reads TGTGCCAGCAGGGGTGCAGACAGGATTAGTCCAGATACGCAGTATTTT. Amino acids: CASRGADRISPDTQYF. Full variable domain (outside the CDR3, taken from reference TRBV2 and TRBJ2-3): EPEVTQTPSHQVTQMGQEVILRCVPISNHLYFYWYRQILGQKVEFLVSFYNNEISEKSEIFDDQFSVERPDGSNFTLKIRSTKLEDSAMYFCASRGADRISPDTQYFGPGTRLTVL.

This clonotype was found many times. A read error may account for a junction end that differs from germline. The chain links TRBV13 to TRBJ2-3; 9 nucleotides agree with TRBD2. CDR1 PRHDT and CDR2 FYEKMQ come from the germline V gene (reference sequence). This CDR3 is built from 19 residues. This CDR3 reads CTSSLFETSGISSTDTQYF. CDR3 nucleotides: TGTACCAGCAGCTTATTTGAGACTAGCGGAATCTCTAGCACAGATACGCAGTATTTT.

This clonotype occurred many times. The V and J genes are TRBV19 and TRBJ1-5; 11 nucleotides align to TRBD1. CDR3 length: 19 amino acids. J lost 1 base, V lost 1 base, and 9 bases had no gene match. Germline CDR1 LNHDA, CDR2 SQIVND (reference sequence). CDR3 DNA: TGTGCCAGTAGTATAGGGAGGACAGGGGGCAGAGGAAGCAATCAGCCCCAGCATTTT. This codes for CASSIGRTGGRGSNQPQHF.

This clonotype was seen at least ten times. CDR3 sequence reads: CASSPRGGHYEQYF. Here the CDR3 DNA reads TGTGCCAGTAGTCCCCGTGGCGGGCACTACGAGCAGTACTTC. The rearrangement links TRBV19 to TRBJ2-7, with D perhaps TRBD2 (5 bases). Germline V gene sequence: CDR1 LNHDA, CDR2 SQIVND (reference sequence). The CDR3 totals 14 residues. With 5 bases removed from V and 3 bases from J, the gap between germline ends came to 14 bases.

This clonotype was counted ten times or more. The J gene is TRBJ2-3, the V gene TRBV6-2 or TRBV6-3; 9 nucleotides match TRBD2. The V segment lost 2 bases and the J segment 0 bases; nucleotides outside the gene matches: 3. The germline CDR1 and CDR2 sequences are MNHEY and SVGEGT. The CDR3 extends over 16 amino acids. CDR3 nucleotide sequence: TGTGCCAGCAGTTACGGTCTAGCGGGAAGCACAGATACGCAGTATTTT. It encodes CASSYGLAGSTDTQYF.

This clonotype has only one observation. The junction differs from germline at one of its ends, possibly a read error. This chain connects TRBV5-4 to TRBJ1-1, with TRBD1 as a possible D gene (6 bases). This CDR3 comprises 14 residues. Germline V gene lookup returns CDR1 SGHNT and CDR2 YYREEE (reference sequence). CDR3 DNA: TGTGCCAGCATCTTGGATGGGGGGCTCACTGAAGCTTTCTTT. Translated: CASILDGGLTEAFF.

This clonotype was observed at least ten times. V gene TRBV9 combines with J gene TRBJ2-5, with D hard to call. CDR1 is SGDLS, CDR2 YYNGEE, per germline. The CDR3 is 15 amino acids. V gave up 0 bases and J gave up 4 bases, with 13 bases separating them. The CDR3, as DNA: TGTGCCAGCAGCGTAGCTGTGGGCCACCTAGAGACCCAGTACTTC. Translated, it gives CASSVAVGHLETQYF.

This clonotype was seen repeatedly, ten times or more. This chain uses TRBV28 with TRBJ1-2; no firm D call. CDR3 length: 15 residues. Trimming pared 4 bases from V and 0 bases from J, leaving 12 bases between. The germline CDR1 and CDR2 sequences are MDHEN and SYDVKM. CDR3 amino acids: CASSSYWSTNYGYTF. CDR3 coding DNA: TGTGCCAGCAGTTCTTATTGGTCGACTAACTATGGCTACACCTTC.

This clonotype occurred many times. The chain employs TRBV9 and TRBJ1-6; a weak D match, TRBD1 (6 bases). V was clipped by 4 bases and J by 9 bases, with 14 bases between them. This CDR3 contains 14 residues. Germline values: CDR1 SGDLS, CDR2 YYNGEE. In nucleotides, the CDR3 is TGTGCCAGCAGCTCAGGAGGAGGGGGTTCACCCCTCCACTTT. This gives the protein CASSSGGGGSPLHF.

This clonotype was found many times. The rearrangement joins TRBV6-5 to TRBJ2-1; a possible D gene is TRBD1 (6 bases). This CDR3 is 15 amino acids long. Trimming removed 0 bases at V and 4 bases at J, with 10 bases between. Germline values: CDR1 MNHEY, CDR2 SVGAGI. CDR3 loop: CASSYSQGGYNEQFF. CDR3 sequence (DNA): TGTGCCAGCAGTTACTCACAGGGCGGGTACAATGAGCAGTTCTTC.